Sequencing of this T cell receptor (beta chain) was carried out in a study of shared clonotypes between healthy human individuals. Sequencing was performed with immunoSEQ multiplex PCR; in TCRdb, only in-frame clones are kept and a portion is missing. Of roughly 1.5 million clones in the sample, under 99% were seen once. Germline CDR1 reads SGHRS; CDR2 reads YFSETQ. This CDR3 is 14 amino acids long. With V trimmed by 7 bases and J by 6 bases, 9 bases remained unmatched. The receptor's source is a young man in good health. Sequenced input: naive CD4+ T cells sorted from blood. Described subset: CD45RA+ positively selected. The chain has TRBV5-1 and TRBJ1-1, with TRBD1 identical over 10 bases. The CDR3 reads CASGQGDFYAEAFF. The CDR3 coding sequence is TGCGCCAGCGGACAGGGGGACTTTTACGCTGAAGCTTTCTTT. The full variable domain, rest sourced from reference TRBV5-1 and TRBJ1-1, is KAGVTQTPRYLIKTRGQQVTLSCSPISGHRSVSWYQQTPGQGLQFLFEYFSETQRNKGNFPGRFSGRQFSNSRSEMNVSTLELGDSALYLCASGQGDFYAEAFFGQGTRLTVV.